The 20 T cell receptor beta chains reported below all come from one sample, sequenced in a study of blood T cell repertoires in COVID-19. Produced via immunoSEQ multiplex PCR; TCRdb's table is partial and in-frame only. The data contain more than 95,000 clones, 79% of them singletons. Sequencing was carried out using peripheral blood. The receptors come from a man in his forties with active or convalescent COVID-19.

The gene calls are TRBV30 and TRBJ1-1; no clear D. Germline values: CDR1 GTSNPN, CDR2 SVGIG (reference sequence). V lost 2 bases, J lost 8 bases, and 15 bases lay in between. This CDR3 has 13 amino acids. CDR3 region: CAWSKQMPLEAFF. The CDR3 region has the DNA TGTGCCTGGAGTAAACAGATGCCATTGGAAGCTTTCTTT.

This sequence joins TRBV9 and TRBJ2-3, with 13 bases matching TRBD2. V shed 4 bases and J 1 base; nucleotides not matched to a gene: 6. Germline V lookup: CDR1 SGDLS, CDR2 YYNGEE. The CDR3 consists of 17 residues. This CDR3 reads CASSPRTSGGRTDTQYF. The CDR3 coding sequence is TGTGCCAGCAGCCCCCGGACTAGCGGGGGCCGCACAGATACGCAGTATTTT.

In this sample, this clone turned up once. The chain uses TRBV28 and TRBJ1-6, with 7 bases matching TRBD1. Germline CDR1 is MDHEN and CDR2 is SYDVKM. This CDR3 spans 15 amino acids. V shed 6 bases, J shed 9 bases, and the junction held 11 bases outside the gene matches. CDR3 sequence reads: CASSSLRAGGSPLHF. In nucleotides, the CDR3 is TGTGCCAGCAGCAGTCTAAGGGCAGGGGGTTCACCCCTCCACTTT.

This clone was detected only once. As DNA, the CDR3 is TGCAGCGTTGACTATTACACAGATACGCAGTATTTT. Translation gives CSVDYYTDTQYF. V usage is TRBV29-1 and J usage is TRBJ2-3; D is unclear. This CDR3 has 12 amino acids. CDR1 is SQVTM and CDR2 is ANQGSEA in the germline V gene. The V end lost 3 bases, the J end lost 2 bases, and 6 bases lay between the germline ends.

The rearrangement links TRBV28 to TRBJ1-5; 8 nucleotides match TRBD1. The CDR3 runs to 15 residues. Germline trimming cut 6 bases from V and 5 bases from J; bases unmatched to any gene: 9. Germline V gene lookup returns CDR1 MDHEN and CDR2 SYDVKM. The CDR3: CASRPSGQGDQPQHF. For the CDR3, the DNA is TGTGCCAGCAGACCATCAGGACAGGGTGATCAGCCCCAGCATTTT.

The V call is TRBV11-2, the J call TRBJ1-1; D uncertain. The CDR3 contains 16 residues. V dropped 1 base and J dropped 0 bases, with 12 bases sitting between them. Germline CDR1 is SGHAT and CDR2 is FQNNGV. In DNA, the CDR3 is TGTGCCAGCAGCTTAGGTCCGGGAGTGGTGAACACTGAAGCTTTCTTT. It encodes CASSLGPGVVNTEAFF.

J is TRBJ2-7 and V is TRBV28, with TRBD2 matching over 13 bases. Germline CDR1 is MDHEN and CDR2 is SYDVKM. The V gene end was trimmed by 4 bases and the J gene end by 0 bases; junction bases not matched to a gene: 9. CDR3 size: 18 residues. CDR3 DNA sequence: TGTGCCAGCAGTTCCGTGACTAGCGGGGGGTCCTCCTCCTACGAGCAGTACTTC. This gives the protein CASSSVTSGGSSSYEQYF.

The genes are TRBV6-5 and TRBJ1-4; D gene uncertain. Germline CDR1 and CDR2: MNHEY and SVGAGI. This CDR3 has 15 residues. Trimming stripped 0 bases from V and 3 bases from J, with 8 bases between. The CDR3 sequence: CASSYSNGPNEKLFF. DNA for the CDR3: TGTGCCAGCAGTTACTCGAATGGGCCTAATGAAAAACTGTTTTTT.

This chain connects TRBV7-2 to TRBJ1-1, with a weak D call TRBD1 (6 bases). V lost 1 base and J 4 bases, leaving 13 bases between the germline ends. CDR1 and CDR2 (germline): SGHTA, FQGNSA. This CDR3 is built from 15 residues. CDR3 sequence: CASSLGGLESTEAFF. CDR3 nucleotide sequence: TGTGCCAGCAGCTTAGGGGGGCTCGAGAGCACTGAAGCTTTCTTT.

J is TRBJ2-7 and V is TRBV11-2, with a weak D call TRBD2 (7 bases). Trimming left V 3 bases short and J 2 bases short, with 11 bases between. Germline loops: CDR1 SGHAT, CDR2 FQNNGV. CDR3 length: 14 residues. The CDR3 nucleotides read TGTGCCAGCAGCTTCGGGGGGCGTACCTACGAGCAGTACTTC. Translation: CASSFGGRTYEQYF.

The V call is TRBV11-2, the J call TRBJ2-7; TRBD2 matches 7 bases. With 1 base clipped from V and 0 bases from J, the junction kept 0 bases outside the gene matches. CDR3 size: 14 residues. Germline lookup yields CDR1 SGHAT and CDR2 FQNNGV. The chain's CDR3 is CASSLGTSSYEQYF. The CDR3 nucleotides are TGTGCCAGCAGCTTAGGGACTAGCTCCTACGAGCAGTACTTC.

This clone was observed a handful of times. The same CDR3 can be traced to other DNA sequences in this sample. This rearrangement joins TRBV9 to TRBJ1-6; D uncertain. Germline V gives CDR1 SGDLS, CDR2 YYNGEE. This CDR3 has 13 amino acids. Trimming pared 0 bases from V and 7 bases from J, leaving 5 bases between. The CDR3 DNA is TGTGCCAGCAGCGTAGGCACAAATTCACCCCTCCACTTT. Protein sequence: CASSVGTNSPLHF.

This sequence joins TRBV3-1 (or the pseudogene TRBV3-2) and TRBJ1-6; possibly TRBD1 for D (5 bases). V was pared by 0 bases and J by 6 bases, with 24 bases between. This CDR3 is built from 20 residues. Germline V gene data show CDR1 as LGHDT and CDR2 as YNNKEL (reference sequence). In DNA form, the CDR3 reads TGTGCCAGCAGCCAAGAGTGGGGTATGGGGGGGAGCAGGCCTAATTCACCCCTCCACTTT. Translated, it gives CASSQEWGMGGSRPNSPLHF.

This chain uses TRBV6-5 with TRBJ1-6, with TRBD1 identical over 10 bases. J was trimmed by 9 bases and V by 6 bases; bases with no gene match: 8. This CDR3 contains 15 residues. From germline, CDR1 is MNHEY and CDR2 SVGAGI. The CDR3, as DNA: TGTGCCAGCAGGGGACAGGGGCCGATTAGTTCACCCCTCCACTTT. It codes for CASRGQGPISSPLHF.

The chain couples TRBV4-1 to TRBJ1-4; D remains ambiguous. The CDR3 has 16 residues. Germline loops: CDR1 MGHRA, CDR2 YSYEKL. Trimming left V 2 bases short and J 4 bases short, with 14 bases between. The CDR3 reads CASSQRVSAGNEKLFF. For the CDR3, the DNA is TGCGCCAGCAGCCAACGAGTTTCAGCAGGTAATGAAAAACTGTTTTTT.

This clone was seen once. The J gene is TRBJ2-1, the V gene TRBV27; TRBD1 matches at 8 bases. Trimming removed 5 bases from V and 3 bases from J; junction bases left unmatched: 9. Per germline, CDR1 MNHEY and CDR2 SMNVEV (reference sequence). The CDR3 covers 16 residues. The CDR3 protein is CASSPSGDRFYNEQFF. CDR3 sequence (DNA): TGTGCCAGCAGTCCTTCAGGGGACAGGTTCTACAATGAGCAGTTCTTC.

The chain joins TRBV3-1 (or the pseudogene TRBV3-2) to TRBJ2-1; D might be TRBD1 (7 bases). The V end lost 0 bases, the J end lost 4 bases, and 19 bases lay between the germline ends. This CDR3 is 18 amino acids long. The germline V gene has CDR1 LGHDT and CDR2 YNNKEL (reference sequence). The CDR3 spells CASSQEGRRDRPYNEQFF. The CDR3 bases are TGTGCCAGCAGCCAAGAGGGGAGGAGGGACAGACCGTACAATGAGCAGTTCTTC.

This rearrangement joins TRBV4-3 to TRBJ1-2, with D possibly matching TRBD1 (5 bases). Germline loops: CDR1 LGHNA, CDR2 YSLEER. V was cut by 0 bases and J by 8 bases, with 13 bases left in between. The CDR3 sequence is 14 residues long. CDR3 bases: TGCGCCAGCAGCCAAGATAGGTGGGACTGGGGCTACACCTTC. Protein sequence: CASSQDRWDWGYTF.

The chain has TRBV3-1 (or the pseudogene TRBV3-2) and TRBJ1-6; D remains unclear. This CDR3 is built from 15 residues. The V end was cut by 0 bases, the J end by 6 bases, with 9 bases between. The V gene's germline CDR1 is LGHDT and CDR2 YNNKEL (reference sequence). CDR3 residues: CASSQEHNINSPLHF. CDR3 nucleotide sequence: TGTGCCAGCAGCCAAGAGCATAACATTAATTCACCCCTCCACTTT.

The rearrangement uses TRBV7-2 and TRBJ1-6, with TRBD1 matching over 8 bases. This CDR3 is built from 15 residues. CDR1 is SGHTA and CDR2 is FQGNSA in the germline V gene. Trimming removed 5 bases from V and 7 bases from J; junction bases left unmatched: 7. CDR3 nucleotide sequence: TGTGCCAGCAGCATACAGGGGGTAACGAATTCACCCCTCCACTTT. Encoded protein: CASSIQGVTNSPLHF.